Here is one T cell receptor (beta chain) with its context. Its antigen is undetermined. This sample was included in a study of cytomegalovirus exposure and HLA in healthy donors. Sequencing used immunoSEQ multiplex PCR; TCRdb keeps in-frame clones, though not all of them. Among some 150,000 clones listed, roughly 91% were seen once. General study findings and limits: There were about 160 TCR beta chains listed as cytomegalovirus-associated. Reported results showed that the classifier diagnosed cytomegalovirus status with high specificity and sensitivity.

Material: PBMCs. This TCR derives from a young man in good health and CMV-seronegative.

CDR3 loop: CASSERQANTEAFF. The CDR3 nucleotides are TGTGCCAGCAGCGAGCGACAGGCGAACACTGAAGCTTTCTTT. V and J are TRBV2 and TRBJ1-1; a weak D match, TRBD1 (6 bases). Trimming pared 6 bases from V and 1 base from J, leaving 12 bases between. The CDR3 is 14 residues long. Per germline, CDR1 SNHLY and CDR2 FYNNEI.